The T cell receptor (beta chain) under discussion was sequenced for a study of regulatory T cells in long-lasting Graves disease. Arm-PCR with iRepertoire HTBI primers amplified the CDR3 regions for these TCR beta libraries. Via MiXCR, TCRdb re-called the multiplex PCR reads, giving one row per CDR3 protein. The sample lists approximately 540,000 distinct CDR3 sequences, 12% seen once, with roughly 8.2% in the top ten. Study-wide results and caveats: Lower TCR diversity was seen in persistent Graves' patients than in newly diagnosed ones. Persistent patients shared more public clonotypes (around 2,500) than new patients (roughly 1,000). The study found TRBV28, TRBJ1-2 and TRBJ2-5 favored in persistent disease.

This clonotype has ten or more counts. The antigen is not known. The CDR3 consists of 13 residues. Trimming took 2 bases from V and 5 from J, leaving 7 bases between them. Noted time point: newly diagnosed GD, antithyroid drugs for less than 3 months. Extracted RNA from PBMCs served as the source of the TCR library. These data also featured in a second study, about T cells in Graves' hyperthyroidism and ophthalmopathy. That study reports: HTBI primers were employed in a first-round RT-PCR of the TCR CDR3.

This clonotype originated in a woman in her thirties with Graves disease. The rearrangement links TRBV12-3 or TRBV12-4 to TRBJ1-5; D is perhaps TRBD1 (5 bases). The source material was peripheral blood mononuclear cells (PBMCs), sampled at new diagnosis, from a patient treated with antithyroid drugs. The CDR3 region is CASSLRQHQPQHF. The CDR3 DNA sequence: TGTGCCAGCAGTTTACGACAGCATCAGCCCCAGCATTTT.